The source of this T cell receptor (beta chain) is a study of tumor and adjacent non-tumor tissue in lung cancer. CDR3 length equals 12 residues. Germline V gene sequence: CDR1 SQVTM, CDR2 ANQGSEA. Of note for this clonotype: The junction departs from germline at one end; a sequencing error may be responsible.

Three rounds of nested PCR, following a modified ARM-PCR protocol, produced the TCRbeta library. TCRdb fed the multiplex PCR reads into MiXCR, producing one record per CDR3 protein. In the table there are 70,000 to 95,000 distinct CDR3 sequences, less than 85% of which are singletons. The template was RNA from unsorted bulk tissue. The normal lung tissue was taken more than 3 cm from the tumor edge. The rearrangement links TRBV29-1 to TRBJ2-3; 7 nucleotides line up with TRBD2. Sequenced material: distant non-tumor lung tissue. The source is a man between 65 and 80 years old with non-small cell lung cancer. CDR3 coding DNA: TGTAGCATGGGGAGGGCCACAGATACGCAGTATTTT. It specifies CSMGRATDTQYF.